The clone carrying this T cell receptor (beta chain) was observed once. This entry is derived from a study of blood T cell repertoires in COVID-19. Data came from immunoSEQ multiplex PCR; TCRdb stores just in-frame clones and leaves some out. The sample has fewer than 350,000 clones; roughly 87% are singletons. Adults between roughly 18 and 95 years of age took part from about 24 US areas. Cohort 3 recovery required two negative PCRs, clearance, or symptom resolution. This receptor was obtained from a woman in her 40s who had recovered from COVID-19. Sample: PBMCs or T cells enriched from blood (not recorded which).

CDR3 sequence: CASSTIRQGANEKLFF. The CDR3 DNA follows: TGTGCCAGTAGTACCATTAGACAGGGGGCTAATGAAAAACTGTTTTTT. The rearrangement uses TRBV19 and TRBJ1-4, with 9 bases lining up with TRBD1. Germline V gene sequence: CDR1 LNHDA, CDR2 SQIVND (reference sequence). The junction had 6 bases not matched to a gene; V was cut back by 4 bases and J by 3 bases. The CDR3 is 16 amino acids. The full variable domain, with the rest looked up from reference TRBV19 and TRBJ1-4, is DGGITQSPKYLFRKEGQNVTLSCEQNLNHDAMYWYRQDPGQGLRLIYYSQIVNDFQKGDIAEGYSVSREKKESFPLTVTSAQKNPTAFYLCASSTIRQGANEKLFFGSGTQLSVL.